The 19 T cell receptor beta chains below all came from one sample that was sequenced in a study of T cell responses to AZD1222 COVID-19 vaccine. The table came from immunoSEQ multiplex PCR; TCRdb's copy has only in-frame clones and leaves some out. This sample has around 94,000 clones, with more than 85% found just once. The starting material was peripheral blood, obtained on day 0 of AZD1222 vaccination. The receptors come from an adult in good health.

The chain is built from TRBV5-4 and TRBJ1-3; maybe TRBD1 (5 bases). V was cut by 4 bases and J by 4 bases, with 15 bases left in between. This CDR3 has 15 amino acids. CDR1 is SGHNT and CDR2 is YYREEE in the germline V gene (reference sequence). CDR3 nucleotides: TGTGCCAGCAGCCCGAGTGGGGGTTGGGGAAACACCATATATTTT. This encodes CASSPSGGWGNTIYF.

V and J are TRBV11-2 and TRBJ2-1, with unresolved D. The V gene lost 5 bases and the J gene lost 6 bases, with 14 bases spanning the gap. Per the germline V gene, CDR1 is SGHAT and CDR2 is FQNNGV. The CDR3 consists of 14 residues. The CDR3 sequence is CASSELDRFNEQFF. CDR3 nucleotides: TGTGCCAGCAGCGAATTAGATCGGTTCAATGAGCAGTTCTTC.

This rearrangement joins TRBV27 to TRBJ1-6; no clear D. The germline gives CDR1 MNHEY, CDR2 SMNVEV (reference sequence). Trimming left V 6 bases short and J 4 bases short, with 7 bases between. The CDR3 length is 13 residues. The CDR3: CASRGIYNSPLHF. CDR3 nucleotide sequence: TGTGCCAGCAGGGGCATATATAATTCACCCCTCCACTTT.

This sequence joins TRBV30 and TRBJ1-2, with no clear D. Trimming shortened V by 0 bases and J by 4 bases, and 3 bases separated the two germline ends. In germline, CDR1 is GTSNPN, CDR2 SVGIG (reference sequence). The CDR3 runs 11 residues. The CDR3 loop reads CAWSVAYGYTF. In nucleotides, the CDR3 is TGTGCCTGGAGTGTGGCCTATGGCTACACCTTC.

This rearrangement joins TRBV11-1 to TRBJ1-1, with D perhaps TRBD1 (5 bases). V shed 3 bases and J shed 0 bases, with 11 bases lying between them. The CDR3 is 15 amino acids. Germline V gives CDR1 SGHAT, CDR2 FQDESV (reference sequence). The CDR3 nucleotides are TGTGCCAGCAGCTTGTGGGGGTCGATGAACACTGAAGCTTTCTTT. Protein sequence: CASSLWGSMNTEAFF.

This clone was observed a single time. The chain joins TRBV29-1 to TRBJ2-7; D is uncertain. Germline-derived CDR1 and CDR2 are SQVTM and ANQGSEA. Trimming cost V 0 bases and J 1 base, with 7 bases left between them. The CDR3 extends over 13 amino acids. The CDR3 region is CSVEDYRSYEQYF. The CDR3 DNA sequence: TGCAGCGTTGAAGATTACCGGTCCTACGAGCAGTACTTC.

CDR3 nucleotides: TGTGCCAGTAGTCTACGACAGGGGCCTTCCACCGGGGAGCTGTTTTTT. Translating it yields CASSLRQGPSTGELFF. The chain has TRBV19 and TRBJ2-2, with TRBD1 identical over 8 bases. Germline CDR1 is LNHDA and CDR2 is SQIVND (reference sequence). J lost 4 bases, V lost 5 bases, and 9 bases had no gene match. The length of the CDR3 is 16 residues.

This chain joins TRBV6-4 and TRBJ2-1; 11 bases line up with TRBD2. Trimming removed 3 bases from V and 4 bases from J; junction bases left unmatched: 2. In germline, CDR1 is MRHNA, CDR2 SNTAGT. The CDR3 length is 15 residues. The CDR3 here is CASSETSGDYNEQFF. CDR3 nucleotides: TGTGCCAGCAGTGAGACTAGCGGGGATTACAATGAGCAGTTCTTC.

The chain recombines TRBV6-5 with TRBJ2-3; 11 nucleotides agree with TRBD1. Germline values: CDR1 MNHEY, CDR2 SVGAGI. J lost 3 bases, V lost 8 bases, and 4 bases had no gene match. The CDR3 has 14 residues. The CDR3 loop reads CASRWDRGTDTQYF. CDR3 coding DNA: TGTGCCAGCCGCTGGGACAGGGGGACAGATACGCAGTATTTT.

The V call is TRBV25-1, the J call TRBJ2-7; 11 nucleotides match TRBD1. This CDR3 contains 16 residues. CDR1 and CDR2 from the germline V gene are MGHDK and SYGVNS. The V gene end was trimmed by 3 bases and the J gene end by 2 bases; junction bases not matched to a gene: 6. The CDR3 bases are TGTGCCAGCAGTGAGTCTCCGGGACAGGGGGCCTACGAGCAGTACTTC. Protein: CASSESPGQGAYEQYF.

The CDR3 reads CASSYSGGGENQPQHF. DNA for the CDR3: TGTGCCAGCAGTTACTCTGGGGGAGGGGAGAATCAGCCCCAGCATTTT. V gene TRBV6-6 combines with J gene TRBJ1-5; a possible D gene is TRBD1 (5 bases). Germline CDR1 and CDR2: MNHNY and SVGAGI (reference sequence). The CDR3 sequence is 16 residues long. The germline V and J ends were trimmed by 0 bases and 4 bases, with 13 bases remaining between them.

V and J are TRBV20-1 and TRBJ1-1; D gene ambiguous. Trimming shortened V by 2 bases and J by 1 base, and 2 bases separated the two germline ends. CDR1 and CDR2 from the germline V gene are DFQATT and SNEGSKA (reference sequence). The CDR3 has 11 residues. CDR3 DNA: TGCAGTGCTAGATGGAACACTGAAGCTTTCTTT. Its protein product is CSARWNTEAFF.

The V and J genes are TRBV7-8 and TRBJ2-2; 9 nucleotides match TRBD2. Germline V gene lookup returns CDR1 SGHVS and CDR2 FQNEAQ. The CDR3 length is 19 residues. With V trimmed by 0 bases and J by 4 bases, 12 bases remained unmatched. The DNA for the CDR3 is TGTGCCAGCAGCTTAGCGCTGAGTAGCGGGAGCTTCGGCACCGGGGAGCTGTTTTTT. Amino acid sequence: CASSLALSSGSFGTGELFF.

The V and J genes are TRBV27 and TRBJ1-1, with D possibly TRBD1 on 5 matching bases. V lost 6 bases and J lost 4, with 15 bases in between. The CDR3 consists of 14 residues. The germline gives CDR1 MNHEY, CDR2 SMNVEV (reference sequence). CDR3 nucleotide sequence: TGTGCCAGCAGGGGGGGACTCCTGGGCACTGAAGCTTTCTTT. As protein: CASRGGLLGTEAFF.

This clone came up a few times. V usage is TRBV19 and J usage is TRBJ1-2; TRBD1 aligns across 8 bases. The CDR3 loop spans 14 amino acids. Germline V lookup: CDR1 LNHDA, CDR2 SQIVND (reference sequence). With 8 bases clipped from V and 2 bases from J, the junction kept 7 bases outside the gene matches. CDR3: CASRFRQGNYGYTF. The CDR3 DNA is TGTGCCAGTCGATTCAGACAGGGGAACTATGGCTACACCTTC.

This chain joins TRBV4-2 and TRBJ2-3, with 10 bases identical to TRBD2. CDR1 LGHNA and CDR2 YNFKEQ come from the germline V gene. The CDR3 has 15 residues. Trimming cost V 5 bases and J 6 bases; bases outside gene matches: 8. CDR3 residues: CASSYGTSDSDTQYF. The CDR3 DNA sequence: TGTGCCAGCAGCTACGGGACTAGCGACTCCGATACGCAGTATTTT.

The CDR3 sequence: CSASQTRLAGIEQYF. CDR3 bases: TGCAGTGCTAGTCAGACTCGTCTAGCGGGAATCGAGCAGTACTTC. J is TRBJ2-7 and V is TRBV20-1; 9 nucleotides line up with TRBD2. This CDR3 spans 15 amino acids. The germline V gene encodes CDR1 DFQATT and CDR2 SNEGSKA (reference sequence). Trimming at V came to 3 bases and at J to 6 bases, leaving 12 bases not matched to a gene.

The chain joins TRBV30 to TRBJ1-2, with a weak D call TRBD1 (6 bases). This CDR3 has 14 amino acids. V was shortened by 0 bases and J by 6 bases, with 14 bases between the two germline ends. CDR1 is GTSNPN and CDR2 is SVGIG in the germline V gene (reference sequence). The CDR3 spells CAWSVQGGGHGYTF. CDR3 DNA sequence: TGTGCCTGGAGTGTACAGGGAGGGGGGCATGGCTACACCTTC.

The CDR3 protein is CASSSDRDQETQYF. In DNA form, the CDR3 reads TGTGCCAGCAGCTCGGACAGGGACCAAGAGACCCAGTACTTC. V is TRBV7-9 and J is TRBJ2-5; 8 bases are a match to TRBD1. This CDR3 has 14 residues. Germline V gene lookup returns CDR1 SEHNR and CDR2 FQNEAQ (reference sequence). With 4 bases clipped from V and 0 bases from J, the junction kept 1 base outside the gene matches.